The T cell receptor (beta chain) under discussion was sequenced for a study of identical twins. Template switching created a universal primer site, and the cDNA included unique molecular identifiers. MiXCR, applied by TCRdb to the 5' RACE reads, yields one record per CDR3 protein. Of some 570,000 distinct CDR3 sequences in the sample, 20% to 25% were seen once. The germline V gene has CDR1 SGHVS and CDR2 FQNEAQ. Unmatched junction bases numbered 9, after V lost 5 bases and J lost 5 bases. This CDR3 region has 16 residues. A further study also used this sample, focusing on yellow fever vaccine responses in identical twins.

Sequenced input: CD4+ T cells sorted from blood. This receptor was identified in a woman aged 18-35 years in good health. The chain uses TRBV7-8 and TRBJ2-5; 12 bases agree with TRBD1. CDR3 protein: CASSNRDRGLSETQYF. DNA of the CDR3: TGTGCCAGCAGCAACCGGGACAGGGGGCTTTCGGAGACCCAGTACTTC.